This T cell receptor beta chain was sequenced for a study of blood T cell repertoires in COVID-19. The authors' processing: By means of reference gene primer amplification, nucleated cell counts were estimated. Produced via immunoSEQ multiplex PCR; TCRdb's table is partial and in-frame only. The DNA gave D and trimming, while V, J and clone size come from that table. In the table there are a few hundred thousand clones, 90% of which are singletons. Seattle enrolled patients during active infection and tracked them longitudinally. The receptor comes from a woman between 45 and 60 years old with COVID-19, enrolled during active disease. The sequenced material came from peripheral blood.

The CDR3 nucleotides are TGCGCCAGCAGGCGCACAGGGGACTCGGGTTCACCCCTCCACTTT. This gives the protein CASRRTGDSGSPLHF. This chain links TRBV5-1 with TRBJ1-6, with 7 positions matching TRBD1. The CDR3 is 15 residues long. CDR1 is SGHRS and CDR2 is YFSETQ in the germline V gene. The ends lost 5 bases at V and 9 bases at J; junction bases unmatched: 11.